This T cell receptor beta chain was sequenced for a study of OX40 agonist ivuxolimab in advanced cancers. Study as a whole: Across the patients, intravenous ivuxolimab was delivered every 2 weeks at 0.01 to 10 mg/kg. Patients undergoing dose escalation presented with hepatocellular carcinoma, melanoma, renal cell or head and neck cancer. The group had a mean age of 60 years, ranged from 23 to 79, and was approximately 81% male.

Method: immunoSEQ multiplex PCR; TCRdb's copy keeps in-frame clones and lacks some. The sample has 100,000 or so clones, 84% seen once; the top ten hold 5.5%. CDR1 and CDR2 from the germline V gene are SEHNR and FQNEAQ (reference sequence). V was pared by 5 bases and J by 4 bases, with 10 bases of the junction left unmatched. The CDR3 runs to 16 residues. With respect to this clone: Its antigen is not identified.

Study-level findings and limits: The CD4+ and CD8+ T cells in the blood had expanded clonally by week 6 at 0.1 to 3.0 mg/kg.

The sample was CD4+ or CD8+ T cells sorted from blood, taken in a trial of the OX40 agonist ivuxolimab. This chain joins TRBV7-9 and TRBJ2-5; 10 bases map to TRBD1. This TCR was sampled from an adult with an advanced solid tumor such as melanoma, head and neck, liver or kidney cancer. In DNA form, the CDR3 reads TGTGCCAGCAGCATACCGGGACAGGGGCTGGGAGAGACCCAGTACTTC. It yields the protein CASSIPGQGLGETQYF.